These T cell receptor beta chains were read from a single sample in a study of CD8 T cells in ankylosing spondylitis. TCRdb reanalysed the 5' RACE reads using MiXCR and keeps one entry per CDR3 protein. The data contain hundreds of thousands of distinct CDR3 sequences, about 11% of them singletons. The sample was blood, either unsorted or a sorted T cell fraction (not recorded which). These receptors all stem from a male donor with ankylosing spondylitis. CDR3s include the opening cysteine and the closing phenylalanine or tryptophan. A D gene is named only where the DNA matches it firmly. The size field is filled for only some rows; it gives once, few, many or a size class.

>TRBJ1-4|NA|TRBV7-9|few
TGTGCCAGCAGTTTCCAGAGTACTACCGAAAAACTGTTTTTT
CASSFQSTTEKLFF
>TRBJ2-1|NA|TRBV6-2/TRBV6-3|few
TGTGCCAGCACCCTGGACCTTTACAATGAGCAGTTCTTC
CASTLDLYNEQFF
>TRBJ2-1|TRBD2|TRBV20-1|NA
TGCAGTGCCGGCTTAAGCGGGAGGGCCGTCAATGAGCAGCTCTTC
CSAGLSGRAVNEQLF
>TRBJ2-3|TRBD2|TRBV5-1|NA
TGCGCCAGCAGCTCCGGGACTAGCGGGAGGGATACGCAGTATTTT
CASSSGTSGRDTQYF
>TRBJ2-3|NA|TRBV27|few
TGTGCCAGCAGTTTATGGGGTAGGACCAGCACAGATACGCAGTATTTT
CASSLWGRTSTDTQYF
>TRBJ1-5|NA|TRBV12-3/TRBV12-4|NA
TGTGCCAGCAGTGAGCAGGGGAGAATTTATCAGCCCCAGCATTTT
CASSEQGRIYQPQHF
>TRBJ2-5|TRBD2|TRBV20-1|NA
TGCAGTGCTACCCCTTTTTTACGGGGGGGAGTAGGAGAGACCCAGTACTTC
CSATPFLRGGVGETQYF
>TRBJ1-1|NA|TRBV15|many
TGTGCCACCCTCCCGGGCCGGCGTGCGCCTGAAGCTTTCTTT
CATLPGRRAPEAFF
>TRBJ1-2|NA|TRBV2|NA
TGTGCCAGCAGTGAAACCGGGGGCGGCTACACCTTC
CASSETGGGYTF
>TRBJ2-5|NA|TRBV28|few
TGTGCCAGCAGTTTGTGGGGGGGCAGGGGATTCAGCCAAGAGACCCAGTACTTC
CASSLWGGRGFSQETQYF
>TRBJ1-4|NA|TRBV7-2|few
TGTGCCAGCAGCTTATCTTTGGGGTTGAGTGAAAAACTGTTTTTT
CASSLSLGLSEKLFF
>TRBJ1-1|TRBD1|TRBV5-1|NA
TGCGCCAGCAGCTTCAGGACAGGGTACGACGCCACTGAAGCTTTCTTT
CASSFRTGYDATEAFF
>TRBJ2-7|TRBD2|TRBV11-2|few
TGTGCCAGCAGCTGGGGACTAGCGAGCGAGCAGTACTTC
CASSWGLASEQYF
>TRBJ1-5|NA|TRBV7-9|NA
TGTGCCAGCAGCCCAGGCAGGGGCTCCTACGTTCAGCCCCAGCATTTT
CASSPGRGSYVQPQHF
>TRBJ2-3|NA|TRBV29-1|many
TGCAGCGCCTGCCGAGCAGATACGCAGTATTTT
CSACRADTQYF
>TRBJ2-7|NA|TRBV6-5|NA
TGTGCCAGCAGTTACTCCCAGGACTCCTACGAGCAGTACTTC
CASSYSQDSYEQYF
>TRBJ1-1|TRBD1|TRBV20-1|NA
TGCAGTGCTAGAGATCGCGGACAGGGTTGGACTGAAGCTTTCTTT
CSARDRGQGWTEAFF
>TRBJ1-1|NA|TRBV6-2/TRBV6-3|few
TGTGCCAGCAGCTCTTTCGGGGAAGCTTTCTTT
CASSSFGEAFF
>TRBJ2-7|TRBD1|TRBV18|NA
TGTGCCAGCTCAGCGAGGCAGGGGGCGCGGTACGAGCAGTACTTC
CASSARQGARYEQYF
>TRBJ1-1|NA|TRBV12-3/TRBV12-4|many
TGTGCCAGCGGGGGGCGGTCTGAAGCTTTCTTT
CASGGRSEAFF
>TRBJ2-2|NA|TRBV6-1|few
TGTGCCAGTACTAGGATTGCGGGGGCGGGAAACACCGGGGAGCTGTTTTTT
CASTRIAGAGNTGELFF
>TRBJ2-1|NA|TRBV5-1|few
TGCGCCAGCAGCTCTACGTCCAGGATTCCTTTCAATGAGCAGTTCTTC
CASSSTSRIPFNEQFF
>TRBJ1-2|TRBD1|TRBV20-1|NA
TGCAGTGCTAGAAAATGGACAGGGGATGGCTACACCTTC
CSARKWTGDGYTF
>TRBJ1-1|NA|TRBV25-1|few
TGTGCCAGCAGTGAATCGACAGCGTATACTGAAGCTTTCTTT
CASSESTAYTEAFF
>TRBJ2-4|TRBD1|TRBV7-9|NA
TGTGCCAGCAGCTTAGCGCTTAACAGGGGAGCCAAAAACATTCAGTACTTC
CASSLALNRGAKNIQYF
>TRBJ1-1|NA|TRBV20-1|many
TGCAGTGCTAGAGCGGGAAGGGACACTGAAGCTTTCTTT
CSARAGRDTEAFF
>TRBJ1-2|TRBD1|TRBV7-2|NA
TGTGCCAGCAGCTTAGTGGGACAGTGGTATGGCTACACCTTC
CASSLVGQWYGYTF
>TRBJ2-7|TRBD1|TRBV7-9|many
TGTGCCAGCAGCTTAGTATTCGACAGGGAGCCCTACGAGCAGTACTTC
CASSLVFDREPYEQYF
>TRBJ1-1|NA|TRBV15|many
TGTGCCACCAGCGCATACCTTGGGGGAGGCGCTTTCTTT
CATSAYLGGGAFF
>TRBJ1-4|NA|TRBV2|NA
TGTGCCAGCAGGGCTGGGACGGGAGATCCTTCAACTAATGAAAAACTGTTTTTT
CASRAGTGDPSTNEKLFF
>TRBJ2-1|NA|TRBV2|NA
TGTGCCAGCAGTGCTAAGGCCCCTGGAATGATTGGGTACAATGAGCAGTTCTTC
CASSAKAPGMIGYNEQFF
>TRBJ2-2|NA|TRBV4-1|few
TGCGCCAGCCCCCCAGCCATTCGAGGTTCGGCGAACACCGGGGAGCTGTTTTTT
CASPPAIRGSANTGELFF
>TRBJ1-1|TRBD1|TRBV7-3|many
TGTGCCAGCAGCCAGGGGGCTGACACTGAAGCTTTCTTT
CASSQGADTEAFF
>TRBJ2-7|NA|TRBV3-1|NA
TGTGCCAGCAGCGTAAGGGGAGTGACCTACGAGCAGTACTTC
CASSVRGVTYEQYF
>TRBJ2-1|TRBD2|TRBV5-1|many
TGCGCCAGCAGCTTGGCCAGTGTAGCGGGAGGGATCGATGAGCAGTTCTTC
CASSLASVAGGIDEQFF
>TRBJ1-1|NA|TRBV28|NA
TGTGCCGGTGGGGCCCTGAACACTGAAGCTTTCTTT
CAGGALNTEAFF
>TRBJ2-1|TRBD2|TRBV20-1|few
TGCAGTGCTATCCGGTGGACTAGCGATGAGCAGTTCTTC
CSAIRWTSDEQFF
>TRBJ2-3|NA|TRBV10-3|NA
TGTGCCATCAGTGGGGCGCTCAGCGGAACAGATACGCAGTATTTT
CAISGALSGTDTQYF
>TRBJ1-4|TRBD1|TRBV29-1|many
TGCAGCGTTGGCCCGGGACAGCCTAATGAAAAACTGTTTTTT
CSVGPGQPNEKLFF
>TRBJ2-7|NA|TRBV7-9|many
TGTGCCAGCAGCTTGGGCGGAGGACTCTACGAGCAGTACTTC
CASSLGGGLYEQYF
>TRBJ2-3|TRBD1|TRBV20-1|few
TGCAGTGCTAGAGATTGGGGGACAGGTTCCTTCACAGATACGCAGTATTTT
CSARDWGTGSFTDTQYF
>TRBJ2-3|NA|TRBV10-3|many
TGTGCCGCTACCTCGGCGGGACGCACAGATACGCAGTATTTT
CAATSAGRTDTQYF
>TRBJ2-3|TRBD2|TRBV5-1|many
TGCGCCAGCAGCTTTAGCGGGGGGATCACAGATACGCAGTATTTT
CASSFSGGITDTQYF
>TRBJ2-1|NA|TRBV20-1|NA
TGCAGTGCTATTAAACCCGCCTCAGTCAATGAGCAGTTCTTC
CSAIKPASVNEQFF
>TRBJ2-1|TRBD1|TRBV20-1|NA
TGCAGTGCTAGGGGACAGTTCTACAATGAGCAGTTCTTC
CSARGQFYNEQFF
>TRBJ2-7|TRBD1|TRBV2|NA
TGTGCCAGCAGTCCGGGACAGGGTCTCATGCAATCCTACGAGCAGTACTTC
CASSPGQGLMQSYEQYF
>TRBJ1-2|NA|TRBV5-1|few
TGCGCCAGCAGCCCAAATGGGCTCCACGGCCGCTATGGCTACACCTTC
CASSPNGLHGRYGYTF
>TRBJ2-4|TRBD1|TRBV5-1|NA
TGCGCCAGCCGACAGGGGGCCGTGTCCAAAAACATTCAGTACTTC
CASRQGAVSKNIQYF
>TRBJ2-4|NA|TRBV6-2/TRBV6-3|few
TGTGCCAGCAGCCTCCGAAGTTACTTC
CASSLRSYF
>TRBJ1-2|NA|TRBV7-9|few
TGTGCCAGCAGCCGTTTGACGGGAGCTAACTATGGCTACACCTTC
CASSRLTGANYGYTF
>TRBJ2-1|NA|TRBV7-8|NA
TGTGCCAGCAGCTTAGCGGACTGGGGTGGTTACAATGAGCAGTTCTTC
CASSLADWGGYNEQFF